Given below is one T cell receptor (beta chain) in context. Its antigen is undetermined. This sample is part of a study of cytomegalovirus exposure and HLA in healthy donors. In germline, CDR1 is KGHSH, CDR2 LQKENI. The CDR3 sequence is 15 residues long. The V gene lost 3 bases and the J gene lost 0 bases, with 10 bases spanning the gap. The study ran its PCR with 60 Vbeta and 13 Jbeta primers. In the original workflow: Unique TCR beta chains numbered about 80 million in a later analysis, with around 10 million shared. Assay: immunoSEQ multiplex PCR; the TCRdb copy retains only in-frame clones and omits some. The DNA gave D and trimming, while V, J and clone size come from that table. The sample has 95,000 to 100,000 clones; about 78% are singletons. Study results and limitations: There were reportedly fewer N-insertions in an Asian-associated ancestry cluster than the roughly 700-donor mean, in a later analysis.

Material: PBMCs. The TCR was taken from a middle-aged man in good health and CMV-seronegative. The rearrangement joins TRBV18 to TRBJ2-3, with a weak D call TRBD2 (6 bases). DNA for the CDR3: TGTGCCAGCTCACCTTCTGGGGGGAGCACAGATACGCAGTATTTT. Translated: CASSPSGGSTDTQYF.